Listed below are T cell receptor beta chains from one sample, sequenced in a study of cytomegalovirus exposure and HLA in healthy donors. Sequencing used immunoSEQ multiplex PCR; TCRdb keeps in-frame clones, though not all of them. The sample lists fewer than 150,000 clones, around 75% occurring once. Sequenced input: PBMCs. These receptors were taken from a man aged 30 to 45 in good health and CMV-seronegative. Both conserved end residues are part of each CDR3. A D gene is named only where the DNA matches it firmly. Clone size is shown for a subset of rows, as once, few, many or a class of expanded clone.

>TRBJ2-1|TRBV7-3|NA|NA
CASSLTPAVSYNEQFF
TGTGCCAGCAGCTTAACCCCCGCAGTCTCCTACAATGAGCAGTTCTTC
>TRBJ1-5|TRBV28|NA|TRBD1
CASSSRDSQPQHF
TGTGCCAGCTCGTCGAGGGACAGCCAGCCCCAGCATTTT
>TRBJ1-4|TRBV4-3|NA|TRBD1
CASSQDGTGANEKLFF
TGCGCCAGCAGCCAAGACGGGACAGGGGCTAATGAAAAACTGTTTTTT
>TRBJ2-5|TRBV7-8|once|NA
CASSLNSPTNTQYF
TGTGCCAGCAGCTTAAATAGCCCCACGAACACCCAGTACTTC
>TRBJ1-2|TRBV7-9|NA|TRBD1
CASPPRDRENGYTF
TGTGCCTCTCCTCCTCGGGACAGGGAAAATGGCTACACCTTC
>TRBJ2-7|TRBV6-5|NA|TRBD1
CASSPGTGDGMAW
TGTGCCAGCAGTCCCGGGACAGGGGATGGGATGGCTTGG
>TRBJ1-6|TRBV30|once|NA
CAWTGQMDSPLHF
TGTGCCTGGACAGGTCAAATGGATTCACCCCTCCACTTT
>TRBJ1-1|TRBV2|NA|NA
CASSDGGGNTEAFF
TGTGCCAGCAGTGACGGTGGGGGCAACACTGAAGCTTTCTTT
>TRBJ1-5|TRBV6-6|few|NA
CASSLHPGGNQPQHF
TGTGCCAGCAGTTTACACCCCGGAGGCAATCAGCCCCAGCATTTT
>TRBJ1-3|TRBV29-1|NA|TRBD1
CSVADRGDLRNTIYF
TGCAGCGTCGCCGACAGGGGGGATTTGAGAAACACCATATATTTT
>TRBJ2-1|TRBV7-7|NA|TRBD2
CASSLGLAGERGEQFF
TGTGCTAGCAGCTTAGGACTAGCGGGAGAGAGAGGTGAGCAGTTCTTC
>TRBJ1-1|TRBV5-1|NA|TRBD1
CASSDTGTGSFSAAFF
TGCGCCAGCAGCGATACCGGGACAGGGAGTTTTTCCGCGGCTTTCTTT
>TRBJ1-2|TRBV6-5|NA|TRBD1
CASNPMTGGGSGYTF
TGTGCCAGCAACCCGATGACAGGGGGCGGCAGTGGCTACACCTTC
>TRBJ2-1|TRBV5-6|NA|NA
CASSLDNEQFF
TGTGCCAGCAGCCTAGACAATGAGCAGTTCTTC
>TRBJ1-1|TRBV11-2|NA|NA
CASSLPTLRRVKGTEAFF
TGTGCCAGCAGCTTACCAACTCTCAGGAGGGTGAAGGGCACTGAAGCTTTCTTT
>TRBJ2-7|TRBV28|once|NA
CATGGSEQYF
TGTGCCACCGGAGGGAGCGAGCAGTACTTC
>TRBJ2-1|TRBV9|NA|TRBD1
CASSVVGQGRYNEQFF
TGTGCCAGCAGCGTAGTAGGACAGGGTCGCTACAATGAGCAGTTCTTC
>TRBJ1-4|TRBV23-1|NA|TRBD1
CASGQDRGRDEKLFF
TGCGCCAGCGGCCAAGACAGGGGTCGGGATGAAAAACTGTTTTTT
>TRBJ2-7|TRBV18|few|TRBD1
CASSPRQGSMGEQYF
TGTGCCAGCTCACCCCGACAGGGGTCGATGGGAGAGCAGTACTTC
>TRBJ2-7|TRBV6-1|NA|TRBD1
CASSDRGWVDEQYF
TGTGCCAGCAGCGACAGGGGGTGGGTTGACGAGCAGTACTTC
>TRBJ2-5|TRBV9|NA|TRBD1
CASSVKTGTGEETQYF
TGTGCCAGCAGCGTGAAAACCGGGACAGGGGAAGAGACCCAGTACTTC
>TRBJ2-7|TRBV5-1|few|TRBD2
CASSLGAGVNYEQYF
TGCGCCAGCAGCTTGGGGGCGGGAGTTAACTACGAGCAGTACTTC
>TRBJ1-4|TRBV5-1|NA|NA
CASSLVDSTNEKLFF
TGCGCCAGCAGCTTGGTGGACTCAACTAATGAAAAACTGTTTTTT
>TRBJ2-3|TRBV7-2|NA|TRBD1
CASSLMGQGSYF
TGTGCCAGCAGCTTAATGGGACAGGGTTCGTATTTT
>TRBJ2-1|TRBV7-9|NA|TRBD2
CASSPPRASGIDEQFF
TGTGCCAGCAGCCCCCCCCGGGCTAGCGGGATCGATGAGCAGTTCTTC
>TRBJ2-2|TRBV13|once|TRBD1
CASSRGQGLTGELFF
TGTGCCAGCAGCCGGGGACAGGGGTTAACCGGGGAGCTGTTTTTT
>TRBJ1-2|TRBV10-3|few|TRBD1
CAISEDRGYYGYTF
TGTGCCATCAGTGAGGACAGGGGGTACTATGGCTACACCTTC
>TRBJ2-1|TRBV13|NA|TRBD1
CASSEGADFLNEQFF
TGTGCCAGCAGCGAGGGGGCGGATTTTCTCAATGAGCAGTTCTTC
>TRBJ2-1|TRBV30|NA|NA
CAWSVLTYNEQFF
TGTGCCTGGAGTGTACTAACCTACAATGAGCAGTTCTTC
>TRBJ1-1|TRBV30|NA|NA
CAWAGFDRKNTEAFF
TGTGCCTGGGCGGGTTTCGACCGAAAGAACACTGAAGCTTTCTTT
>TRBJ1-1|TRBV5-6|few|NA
CASTETGVDTEAFF
TGTGCCAGCACCGAGACGGGGGTAGACACTGAAGCTTTCTTT
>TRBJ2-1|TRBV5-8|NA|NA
CASKEVPEQFF
TGTGCCAGCAAGGAGGTCCCAGAGCAGTTCTTC
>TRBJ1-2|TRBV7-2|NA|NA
CASSLTQGNYGYTF
TGTGCCAGCAGCTTAACTCAGGGGAACTATGGCTACACCTTC
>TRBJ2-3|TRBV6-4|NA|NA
CASSVGLSTDTQYF
TGTGCCAGCAGTGTTGGACTGAGCACAGATACGCAGTATTTT
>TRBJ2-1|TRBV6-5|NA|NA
CASSKPGALYNEQFF
TGTGCCAGCAGTAAGCCAGGGGCCCTCTACAATGAGCAGTTCTTC
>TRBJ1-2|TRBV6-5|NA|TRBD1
CASSPGTGNYGYTF
TGTGCCAGCAGCCCCGGGACAGGAAACTATGGCTACACCTTC
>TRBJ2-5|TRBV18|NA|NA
CASSPTNHPGETQYF
TGTGCCAGCTCACCAACTAATCACCCGGGGGAGACCCAGTACTTC
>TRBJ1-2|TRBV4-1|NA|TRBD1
CASSQDRGLGYTF
TGCGCCAGCAGCCAAGATAGGGGGCTCGGCTACACCTTC
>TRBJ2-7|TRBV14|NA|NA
CASSPDSRIYEQYF
TGTGCCAGCAGCCCGGACAGCCGAATCTACGAGCAGTACTTC
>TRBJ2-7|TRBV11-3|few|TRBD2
CASSLENQGTSGIRLYEQYF
TGTGCCAGCAGCTTAGAAAATCAAGGGACTAGCGGGATCCGTCTTTACGAGCAGTACTTC
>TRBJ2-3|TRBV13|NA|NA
CASSSPSKEGTDTQYF
TGTGCCAGCAGCTCCCCTTCCAAGGAGGGCACAGATACGCAGTATTTT
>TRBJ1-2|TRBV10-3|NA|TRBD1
CAISESGQGITGYTF
TGTGCCATCAGTGAGTCGGGACAGGGGATCACCGGCTACACCTTC
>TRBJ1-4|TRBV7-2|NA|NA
CASSLAPFTEKLFF
TGTGCCAGCAGCTTAGCCCCCTTTACAGAAAAACTGTTTTTT
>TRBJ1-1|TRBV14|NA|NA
CASSQVQGLDTEAFF
TGTGCCAGCAGCCAAGTTCAGGGGTTAGACACTGAAGCTTTCTTT
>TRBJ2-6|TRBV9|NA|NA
CASSETGGANVLTF
TGTGCCAGCAGCGAGACCGGGGGGGCCAACGTCCTGACTTTC
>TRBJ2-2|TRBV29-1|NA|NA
CSVDQNTGELFF
TGCAGCGTTGACCAGAACACCGGGGAGCTGTTTTTT
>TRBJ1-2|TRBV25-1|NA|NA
CASSATGNSDYGYTF
TGTGCCAGCAGTGCAACAGGGAATAGTGACTATGGCTACACCTTC
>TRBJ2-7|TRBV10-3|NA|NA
CAISEEGGATYEQYF
TGTGCCATCAGTGAGGAGGGGGGGGCAACCTACGAGCAGTACTTC
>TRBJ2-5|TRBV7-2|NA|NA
CASSLPGGVREQETQYF
TGTGCCAGCAGCTTACCCGGTGGTGTCAGGGAACAAGAGACCCAGTACTTC
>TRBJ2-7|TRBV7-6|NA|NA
CASSLLSRGEQYF
TGTGCCAGCAGCTTACTTTCTCGGGGAGAGCAGTACTTC
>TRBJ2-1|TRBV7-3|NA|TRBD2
CASSLTSGGHNEQFF
TGTGCCAGCAGCTTAACTAGCGGGGGCCACAATGAGCAGTTCTTC
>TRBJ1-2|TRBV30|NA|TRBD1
CAWSRTGYGYTF
TGTGCCTGGAGTAGGACAGGCTATGGCTACACCTTC
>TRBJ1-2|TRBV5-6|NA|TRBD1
CASREGQGSFGGYTF
TGTGCCAGCAGGGAGGGACAGGGGTCGTTCGGGGGCTACACCTTC
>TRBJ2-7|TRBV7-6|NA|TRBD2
CASSLVREGYEQYF
TGTGCCAGCAGCTTAGTGCGGGAGGGGTACGAGCAGTACTTC
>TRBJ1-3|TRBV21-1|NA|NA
CASSKGVQPQDSGNTIYF
TGTGCCAGCAGCAAAGGGGTACAGCCGCAAGACTCTGGAAACACCATATATTTT